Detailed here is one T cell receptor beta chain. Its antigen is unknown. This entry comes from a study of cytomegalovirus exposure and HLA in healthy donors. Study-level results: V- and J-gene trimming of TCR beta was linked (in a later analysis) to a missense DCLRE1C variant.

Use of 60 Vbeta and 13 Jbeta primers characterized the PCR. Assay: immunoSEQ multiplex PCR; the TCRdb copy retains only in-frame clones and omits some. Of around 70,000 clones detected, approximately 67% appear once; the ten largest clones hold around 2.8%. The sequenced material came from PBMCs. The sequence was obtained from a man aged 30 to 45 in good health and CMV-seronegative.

The chain's CDR3 is CASSFGGDYTEAFF. Here the CDR3 DNA reads TGTGCCAGCAGCTTTGGGGGGGACTACACTGAAGCTTTCTTT. This chain links TRBV5-6 with TRBJ1-1, with D possibly matching TRBD1 (5 bases). From germline, CDR1 is SGHDT and CDR2 YYEEEE. Trimming removed 2 bases from V and 3 bases from J, with 11 bases in between. This CDR3 region has 14 residues.